The next 27 T cell receptor beta chains were all read from a single sample in a study of response to subunit inactivated influenza vaccine. Via MiXCR, TCRdb re-called the RT-PCR reads, giving one row per CDR3 protein. The sample includes 650,000 to 800,000 distinct CDR3 sequences, approximately 13% of them seen just once. Here the sequenced sample was PBMCs from blood, taken 14 to 15 days before vaccination. The receptors originated from a man aged 50-60 years who received an inactivated influenza vaccine.

The chain uses TRBV3-1 and TRBJ1-1; D unresolved. The CDR3 contains 14 residues. Germline V gene lookup returns CDR1 LGHDT and CDR2 YNNKEL (reference sequence). The ends were cut back, 4 bases at V and 5 bases at J, with 14 bases in the middle. The CDR3 bases are TGTGCCAGCAGCCCCCAGGACGTTAAGACTGAAGCTTTCTTT. Encoded protein: CASSPQDVKTEAFF.

This clonotype has a handful of counts. The chain carries TRBV14 and TRBJ2-2; 9 nucleotides align to TRBD2. This CDR3 is built from 20 residues. CDR1 and CDR2 from the germline V gene are SGHDN and FVKESK. V was clipped by 1 base and J by 5 bases; unmatched bases: 17. CDR3 in DNA: TGTGCCAGCAGCCAAGCCCCCCGGGGGGCGAGCGGGAGGTGGACCGGGGAGCTGTTTTTT. Translation: CASSQAPRGASGRWTGELFF. The entire variable domain, with the rest obtained from reference TRBV14 and TRBJ2-2, is as follows: EAGVTQFPSHSVIEKGQTVTLRCDPISGHDNLYWYRRVMGKEIKFLLHFVKESKQDESGMPNNRFLAERTGGTYSTLKVQPAELEDSGVYFCASSQAPRGASGRWTGELFFGEGSRLTVL.

This chain links TRBV24-1 with TRBJ2-1; TRBD2 agrees at 13 bases. The germline gives CDR1 KGHDR, CDR2 SFDVKD. The CDR3 is 17 residues long. V was clipped by 4 bases and J by 2 bases; unmatched bases: 4. In nucleotides, the CDR3 is TGTGCCACCAGTGACCGGACTAGCGGGAGACCCTACAATGAGCAGTTCTTC. Its protein product is CATSDRTSGRPYNEQFF.

The chain carries TRBV7-2 and TRBJ2-1, with 14 bases matching TRBD2. V dropped 5 bases and J dropped 6; count of bases not matched to a gene: 6. CDR1 and CDR2 from the germline V gene are SGHTA and FQGNSA. The CDR3 runs 16 residues. The chain's CDR3 is CASSLQGLAGVNEQFF. The DNA for the CDR3 is TGTGCCAGCAGCCTACAGGGACTAGCGGGAGTCAATGAGCAGTTCTTC.

This clonotype turned up a few times. The V call is TRBV20-1, the J call TRBJ1-5; D might be TRBD1 (5 bases). Germline V gives CDR1 DFQATT, CDR2 SNEGSKA (reference sequence). The CDR3 covers 14 residues. Trimming removed 4 bases at V and 6 bases at J, with 16 bases between. This chain's CDR3 is CSAISTGNSQPQHF. As DNA, the CDR3 is TGCAGTGCTATAAGCACAGGTAACAGTCAGCCCCAGCATTTT.

The V call is TRBV29-1, the J call TRBJ2-7; D possibly uses TRBD1 or TRBD2 (5 bases each). Trimming shortened V by 4 bases and J by 4 bases, and 14 bases separated the two germline ends. The CDR3 totals 13 residues. Looked up from germline, CDR1 is SQVTM and CDR2 is ANQGSEA. CDR3 protein: CSVGTGALYEQYF. The DNA of the CDR3 is TGCAGCGTTGGGACTGGGGCCTTATACGAGCAGTACTTC.

This clonotype occurred a few times. The chain employs TRBV15 and TRBJ2-7, with 7 bases aligning to TRBD1. The germline gives CDR1 LNHNV, CDR2 YYDKDF (reference sequence). The V and J ends lost 0 bases and 6 bases, in that order; junction bases with no gene match: 8. The CDR3 has 15 amino acids. CDR3 coding DNA: TGTGCCACCAGCAGAGACCTTCCGACAGGGTTCGAGCAGTACTTC. Protein sequence: CATSRDLPTGFEQYF.

The rearrangement links TRBV30 to TRBJ2-7, with unresolved D. Germline assignment: CDR1 GTSNPN and CDR2 SVGIG (reference sequence). Trimming pared 1 base from V and 4 bases from J, leaving 11 bases between. This CDR3 has 13 amino acids. Here the CDR3 reads CAWSGALNYEQYF. The CDR3 DNA reads as TGTGCCTGGAGTGGGGCCCTTAATTACGAGCAGTACTTC.

This clonotype was counted only a few times. V gene TRBV6-1 combines with J gene TRBJ2-5; 7 nucleotides match TRBD1. CDR3 length equals 13 residues. Germline trimming cut 7 bases from V and 4 bases from J; bases unmatched to any gene: 6. Germline lookup yields CDR1 MNHNS and CDR2 SASEGT. In nucleotides, the CDR3 is TGTGCCAGCACTCAGACAGGGAGAGAGACCCAGTACTTC. This codes for CASTQTGRETQYF.

The chain carries TRBV6-4 and TRBJ2-3; D remains ambiguous. This CDR3 comprises 10 residues. The germline gives CDR1 MRHNA, CDR2 SNTAGT. With 10 bases removed from V and 5 bases from J, the gap between germline ends came to 7 bases. DNA for the CDR3: TGTGCCATCCCCAAAGATACGCAGTATTTT. Translated: CAIPKDTQYF.

This chain uses TRBV7-8 with TRBJ2-3; TRBD2 is a possible D gene (5 bases). V lost 2 bases, J lost 7 bases, and 10 bases lay in between. CDR3 length equals 13 residues. CDR1 and CDR2 (germline): SGHVS, FQNEAQ. CDR3 residues: CASSLTEGHTQYF. The DNA of the CDR3 is TGTGCCAGCAGCTTAACCGAGGGTCATACGCAGTATTTT. Drawing the rest from reference TRBV7-8 and TRBJ2-3, the complete variable domain is GAGVSQSPRYKVAKRGQDVALRCDPISGHVSLFWYQQALGQGPEFLTYFQNEAQLDKSGLPSDRFFAERPEGSVSTLKIQRTQQEDSAVYLCASSLTEGHTQYFGPGTRLTVL.

This chain connects TRBV7-9 to TRBJ2-7, with TRBD1 identical over 7 bases. The CDR3 sequence is 14 residues long. V lost 7 bases, J lost 6 bases, and 12 bases stayed unmatched. Germline values: CDR1 SEHNR, CDR2 FQNEAQ (reference sequence). In DNA, the CDR3 is TGTGCCAGCACCCCGGGACAGCCTTTCTCCGAGCAGTACTTC. Translation gives CASTPGQPFSEQYF.

V is TRBV29-1 and J is TRBJ2-7, with 8 bases identical to TRBD1. The CDR3 is made up of 14 amino acids. V was clipped by 5 bases and J by 0 bases; unmatched bases: 6. The germline V gene has CDR1 SQVTM and CDR2 ANQGSEA. This chain's CDR3 is CSVRQGLGSYEQYF. CDR3 bases: TGCAGCGTTCGACAGGGGTTAGGCTCCTACGAGCAGTACTTC.

The genes are TRBV4-1 and TRBJ1-5, with D hard to call. V gave up 1 base and J gave up 0 bases, with 13 bases separating them. The CDR3 spans 17 residues. CDR1 and CDR2 (germline): MGHRA, YSYEKL. This CDR3 reads CASSQANSAYSNQPQHF. DNA of the CDR3: TGCGCCAGCAGCCAAGCAAACAGTGCTTATAGCAATCAGCCCCAGCATTTT.

A few counts support this clonotype. The rearrangement links TRBV11-2 to TRBJ2-5; 12 bases agree with TRBD2. Germline-derived CDR1 and CDR2 are SGHAT and FQNNGV. V was pared by 3 bases and J by 4 bases, with 6 bases of the junction left unmatched. This CDR3 comprises 16 residues. CDR3 sequence: CASSLKLAGGRETQYF. The CDR3 nucleotides read TGTGCCAGCAGCTTGAAACTAGCGGGGGGCCGAGAGACCCAGTACTTC.

The chain carries TRBV20-1 and TRBJ2-7; 9 bases map to TRBD1. Germline trimming cut 0 bases from V and 6 bases from J; bases unmatched to any gene: 3. There are 13 residues in the CDR3. Germline V gene data show CDR1 as DFQATT and CDR2 as SNEGSKA (reference sequence). CDR3 in amino acids: CSARDGTGSEQYF. In nucleotides, the CDR3 is TGCAGTGCTAGAGACGGGACAGGGTCCGAGCAGTACTTC.

The CDR3 is CASSHEGGREQFF. DNA for the CDR3: TGTGCCAGCAGCCATGAGGGGGGCCGGGAGCAGTTCTTC. The chain uses TRBV12-3 or TRBV12-4 and TRBJ2-1; D may be TRBD1 or TRBD2 (6 bases each). This CDR3 has 13 amino acids. The V end lost 6 bases, the J end lost 10 bases, and 16 bases lay between the germline ends.

J is TRBJ2-7 and V is TRBV29-1; D possibly corresponds to TRBD2 (5 bases). Germline CDR1 reads SQVTM; CDR2 reads ANQGSEA. Trimming pared 6 bases from V and 7 bases from J, leaving 22 bases between. There are 14 residues in the CDR3. The CDR3 DNA sequence: TGCAGCGTGAAGCATAGATCGGGTTCGGGAGAGCAGTACTTC. Protein: CSVKHRSGSGEQYF.

This clonotype showed up many times. The V call is TRBV24-1, the J call TRBJ2-7; the D call may be TRBD1 or TRBD2 (6 bases each). V shed 5 bases and J shed 5 bases, with 15 bases lying between them. The CDR3 runs to 14 residues. The germline CDR1 and CDR2 sequences are KGHDR and SFDVKD. In DNA, the CDR3 is TGTGCCACCAGTGGAGGGGGGTCTTATGACGAGCAGTACTTC. Translating it yields CATSGGGSYDEQYF.

This clonotype was recorded at least ten times. The genes are TRBV10-3 and TRBJ2-1; 7 bases fit TRBD2. CDR3 size: 17 residues. With V trimmed by 3 bases and J by 3 bases, 11 bases remained unmatched. Germline V gene lookup returns CDR1 ENHRY and CDR2 SYGVKD. CDR3 DNA sequence: TGTGCCATCAGTGATGCTTTGGGAGGGGCGAACTACAATGAGCAGTTCTTC. Protein: CAISDALGGANYNEQFF.

This CDR3 reads CASRRENTGELFF. The CDR3 DNA sequence: TGTGCCAGCCGGCGGGAGAACACCGGGGAGCTGTTTTTT. The chain combines TRBV6-4 with TRBJ2-2; maybe TRBD2 (6 bases). This CDR3 spans 13 amino acids. V lost 8 bases and J lost 1, with 8 bases in between. Germline V lookup: CDR1 MRHNA, CDR2 SNTAGT.

This clonotype occurred a few times. The junction differs from germline at one of its ends, possibly a read error. CDR3 region: CASSISMGREQFF. For the CDR3, the DNA is TGTGCTAGCAGCATTAGTATGGGGCGCGAGCAGTTCTTC. The chain has TRBV7-7 and TRBJ2-1, with D tentatively TRBD1 (5 bases). Germline V gene sequence: CDR1 SSHAT, CDR2 FNYEAQ (reference sequence). CDR3 length: 13 amino acids.

V and J are TRBV3-1 and TRBJ2-3, with D unresolved. CDR3 length: 16 amino acids. Germline V CDR1 and CDR2: LGHDT, YNNKEL (reference sequence). Trimming pared 0 bases from V and 3 bases from J, leaving 13 bases between. In nucleotides, the CDR3 is TGTGCCAGCAGCCAAGAACGCGGTAGCAGGACAGATACGCAGTATTTT. Its translation: CASSQERGSRTDTQYF.

This chain joins TRBV12-5 and TRBJ2-2; 7 bases line up with TRBD1. This CDR3 has 13 amino acids. Per germline, CDR1 LGHNT and CDR2 FRNRAP. The junction had 4 bases not matched to a gene; V was cut back by 5 bases and J by 7 bases. DNA of the CDR3: TGTGCTAGTGGTGAGACAGGGTTCGGGGAGCTGTTTTTT. Protein product: CASGETGFGELFF.

V usage is TRBV20-1 and J usage is TRBJ1-5, with D tentatively TRBD1 (5 bases). The germline V gene encodes CDR1 DFQATT and CDR2 SNEGSKA (reference sequence). The length of the CDR3 is 15 residues. V dropped 6 bases and J dropped 4 bases, with 19 bases sitting between them. The chain's CDR3 is CSASLSSGRNQPQHF. For the CDR3, the DNA is TGCAGTGCAAGCCTATCGTCAGGGAGGAATCAGCCCCAGCATTTT.

This clonotype was seen ten or more times. The rearrangement uses TRBV6-5 and TRBJ1-3, with D tentatively TRBD1 (5 bases). Germline assignment: CDR1 MNHEY and CDR2 SVGAGI. CDR3 length: 15 amino acids. The germline V and J ends were trimmed by 0 bases and 6 bases, with 12 bases remaining between them. The CDR3 spells CASSYSSLGANTIYF. DNA of the CDR3: TGTGCCAGCAGTTACTCCTCCCTCGGGGCAAACACCATATATTTT.

This clonotype appeared a few times. The chain recombines TRBV20-1 with TRBJ2-1; 10 nucleotides line up with TRBD2. The CDR3 loop spans 15 amino acids. With 2 bases clipped from V and 4 bases from J, the junction kept 5 bases outside the gene matches. Per germline, CDR1 DFQATT and CDR2 SNEGSKA (reference sequence). The CDR3 sequence: CSARSTSGPYNEQFF. CDR3 nucleotide sequence: TGCAGTGCTAGATCGACTAGCGGGCCTTACAATGAGCAGTTCTTC.